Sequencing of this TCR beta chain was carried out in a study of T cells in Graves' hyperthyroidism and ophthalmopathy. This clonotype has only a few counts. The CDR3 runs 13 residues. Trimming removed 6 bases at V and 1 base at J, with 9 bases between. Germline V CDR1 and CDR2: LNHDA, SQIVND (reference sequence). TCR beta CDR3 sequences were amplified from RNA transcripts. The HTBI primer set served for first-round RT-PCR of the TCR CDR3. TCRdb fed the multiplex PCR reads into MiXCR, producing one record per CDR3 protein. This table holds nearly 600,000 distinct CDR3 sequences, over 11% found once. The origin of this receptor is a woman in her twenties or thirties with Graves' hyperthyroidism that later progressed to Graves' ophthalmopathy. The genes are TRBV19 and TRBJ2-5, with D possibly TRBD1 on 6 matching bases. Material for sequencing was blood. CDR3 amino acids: CASSGQLQETQYF. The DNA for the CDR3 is TGTGCCAGTAGCGGACAGCTCCAAGAGACCCAGTACTTC.